This is a list of T cell receptor beta chains from one sample in a study of T-cell reconstitution after alpha-beta-depleted transplantation in children. TCRdb fed the PCR reads into MiXCR, producing one record per CDR3 protein. The sample comprises 200,000 to 300,000 distinct CDR3 sequences, about 11% of which are singletons, and around 2.5% rests with the top ten. The specimen was PBMCs from the stem cell graft donor, collected from the stem cell graft. The receptors come from a human donor who donated a stem cell graft to a child with acute lymphoblastic leukemia. Both conserved end residues are part of each CDR3. D genes are given only for firm matches. Only some rows state a clone size, as once, few, many or a class for expanded clones.

V gene	clone size	D gene	J gene	CDR3 DNA	CDR3 protein
TRBV18	many	NA	TRBJ2-3	TGTGCCAGCTCACCAAGGACAGATGCAGATACGCAGTATTTT	CASSPRTDADTQYF
TRBV11-2	many	NA	TRBJ1-6	TGTGCCAGCAGCTTACGACGTCCGAGCAAAATATATGATTCACCCCTCCACTTT	CASSLRRPSKIYDSPLHF
TRBV6-2/TRBV6-3	many	NA	TRBJ1-3	TGTGCCAGCAGTTACGGCGGATGGGATGGAAACACCATATATTTT	CASSYGGWDGNTIYF
TRBV29-1	few	NA	TRBJ2-7	TGCAGCGTAGAGGTACGGGGGAGGACCTACGAGCAGTACTTC	CSVEVRGRTYEQYF
TRBV28	many	NA	TRBJ1-4	TGTGCCAGCAGTTCGACAGGAACTAATGAAAAACTGTTTTTT	CASSSTGTNEKLFF
TRBV4-3	many	NA	TRBJ2-2	TGCGCCAGCAGCCAAGAGGTAGAGGCCGGGGAGCTGTTTTTT	CASSQEVEAGELFF
TRBV5-1	many	TRBD1	TRBJ2-1	TGCGCCAGCAGTTCTGGACAGGACAGGGGTGAGCAGTTCTTC	CASSSGQDRGEQFF
TRBV6-5	many	NA	TRBJ1-2	TGTGCCAGCGCCCGCGGCAGAGGAAACTATGGCTACACCTTC	CASARGRGNYGYTF
TRBV15	NA	NA	TRBJ2-7	TGTGCCACCAGCTCCCCGGCGACCCTTCGCTCCCCCTACGAGCAGTACTTC	CATSSPATLRSPYEQYF
TRBV6-2/TRBV6-3	NA	NA	TRBJ1-2	TGTGCCAGCAGTTACGGGACTATCCGGGGTGGCTACACCTTC	CASSYGTIRGGYTF
TRBV4-2	many	NA	TRBJ1-2	TGTGCCAGCAGCCAAGAACGGACCTTGGCTGGCTATGGCTACACCTTC	CASSQERTLAGYGYTF
TRBV5-1	NA	NA	TRBJ2-7	TGCGCCAGCAGAGTCGACGGACCCATCGGGGAGCAGTACTTC	CASRVDGPIGEQYF
TRBV12-3/TRBV12-4	NA	NA	TRBJ1-5	TGTGCCAGCAGTTTAACGGACGCGGGTCAGCCCCAGCATTTT	CASSLTDAGQPQHF
TRBV7-4	many	TRBD1	TRBJ1-4	TGTGCCAGCAGCTTACAGAGGGACAGGAGGATTGGTGTAGGTGAAAAACTGTTTTTT	CASSLQRDRRIGVGEKLFF
TRBV4-3	NA	NA	TRBJ2-3	TGCGCCAGCAGCCAAGATAGGGCTTTCGGAGATACGCAGTATTTT	CASSQDRAFGDTQYF
TRBV24-1	many	NA	TRBJ2-2	TGTGCCACCAGTGGGCACGGGACAAGGAACACCGGGGAGCTGTTTTTT	CATSGHGTRNTGELFF
TRBV5-1	many	NA	TRBJ1-3	TGCGCCAGCAGCGAGCAGCCCGTCTCTGGAAACACCATATATTTT	CASSEQPVSGNTIYF
TRBV11-2	many	TRBD1	TRBJ2-7	TGTGCCAGCAGCTTAGGTAGGACAGGGGTCTACGAGCAGTACTTC	CASSLGRTGVYEQYF
TRBV10-3	many	NA	TRBJ2-7	TGTGCCATCAGTGTGGCCGGCTCCTACGAGCAGTACTTC	CAISVAGSYEQYF
TRBV4-2	many	NA	TRBJ2-5	TGTGCCAGCAGCCAAGATGTAATAGCAGAGACCCAGTACTTC	CASSQDVIAETQYF
TRBV28	many	TRBD1	TRBJ2-7	TGTGCCAGCAGTTGGGACAGGTCCTACGAGCAGTACTTC	CASSWDRSYEQYF
TRBV6-5	many	NA	TRBJ1-6	TGTGCCAGCAGTTACGCGGCAGGGGAAGGGTCACCCCTCCACTTT	CASSYAAGEGSPLHF
TRBV7-9	many	TRBD2	TRBJ2-7	TGTGCCAGCAGCTTAGGAAGAGGCCTAGCGGACCCCCGGTTTTCCTACGAGCAGTACTTC	CASSLGRGLADPRFSYEQYF
TRBV20-1	few	TRBD2	TRBJ2-1	TGCAGTGCTAGGCGGCGGCTAGCGGGAGGGTTGTACAATGAGCAGTTCTTC	CSARRRLAGGLYNEQFF
TRBV7-9	many	NA	TRBJ1-1	TGTGCCAGCAGCATAGGGGGAACTGAAGCTTTCTTT	CASSIGGTEAFF
TRBV2	many	TRBD1	TRBJ2-1	TGTGCCAGCAGTGAACCCCTCGACAGGGAGAAGCAGTTCTTC	CASSEPLDREKQFF
TRBV6-2/TRBV6-3	many	NA	TRBJ2-1	TGTGCCAGCAGGGGGGGCTCCTACAATGAGCAGTTCTTC	CASRGGSYNEQFF
TRBV19	many	TRBD2	TRBJ2-7	TGTGCCACCAGGACTAGCGGGACCTACGAGCAGTACTTC	CATRTSGTYEQYF
TRBV7-3	many	NA	TRBJ1-1	TGTGCCAGCAGCATGGGCGGTGAAGCTTTCTTT	CASSMGGEAFF
TRBV7-8	few	TRBD1	TRBJ2-7	TGTGCCAGCAGCGTTCGGGCCGGGACAGGACCCTACGAGCAGTACTTC	CASSVRAGTGPYEQYF
TRBV4-3	many	NA	TRBJ1-2	TGCGCCAGCAGCCAAGATTGGCAGGCATACTATGGCTACACCTTC	CASSQDWQAYYGYTF
TRBV11-3	NA	TRBD1	TRBJ2-2	TGTGCCAGCAGCTTAACAGGGGGCCACGGGGAGCTGTTTTTT	CASSLTGGHGELFF
TRBV5-1	many	NA	TRBJ2-3	TGCGCCAGCAGCTTGTGGTCAGGAGATACGCAGTATTTT	CASSLWSGDTQYF
TRBV7-9	many	NA	TRBJ2-7	TGTGCCAGCAGCTTAGGGACTGAAGGATACGCGCAGTACTTC	CASSLGTEGYAQYF
TRBV4-1	many	NA	TRBJ1-3	TGCGCCAGCAGTCAAATGGTAGGCTCTGGAAACACCATATATTTT	CASSQMVGSGNTIYF
TRBV12-5	many	TRBD1	TRBJ1-5	TGTGCTAGCGCTATTACAGGGGAAGGAGGCCATCAGCCCCAGCATTTT	CASAITGEGGHQPQHF
TRBV20-1	many	NA	TRBJ2-2	TGCAGTGCTACTAGGGGAATGAACACCGGGGAGCTGTTTTTT	CSATRGMNTGELFF
TRBV18	few	NA	TRBJ2-7	TGTGCCAGCTCACCTATTATTAGTACAGGATACGAGCAGTACTTC	CASSPIISTGYEQYF
TRBV20-1	many	NA	TRBJ2-7	TGCAGTGCTAGAGGGCTTCGGGCAGATAGATACTACGAGCAGTACTTC	CSARGLRADRYYEQYF
TRBV20-1	many	NA	TRBJ2-7	TGCAGTGGGGCGGCAGGGGATTACGAGCAGTACTTC	CSGAAGDYEQYF